The next 32 T cell receptor beta chains were all read from a single sample in a study of blood T cell repertoires in COVID-19 (dated by TCRdb to the early 2020s). The library was prepared using the immunoSEQ multiplex PCR assay. TCRdb took this table from immuneACCESS and kept in-frame rearrangements with V and J called. Such tables lack part of the clones; where checked against another copy, unresolved V genes explain under half of the gap, and the rest is unexplained. This sample is represented by some 87,000 clones; about 82% of them were singletons. Approximately 12% of the sample goes to the ten largest clones. Sequenced input: peripheral blood. Receptors were obtained from a woman in her 70s with active or convalescent COVID-19.

The chain links TRBV5-1 to TRBJ1-1; 8 nucleotides align to TRBD1. Looked up from germline, CDR1 is SGHRS and CDR2 is YFSETQ. The V gene end was trimmed by 4 bases and the J gene end by 1 base; junction bases not matched to a gene: 3. The CDR3 spans 14 residues. The CDR3 reads CASSQGQANTEAFF. CDR3 sequence (DNA): TGCGCCAGCAGCCAGGGACAGGCGAACACTGAAGCTTTCTTT.

The chain carries TRBV5-4 and TRBJ1-3, with 10 bases identical to TRBD1. Germline-derived CDR1 and CDR2 are SGHNT and YYREEE (reference sequence). There are 14 residues in the CDR3. Trimming cost V 4 bases and J 8 bases; bases outside gene matches: 6. CDR3 region: CASSPTGGLDTIYF. DNA for the CDR3: TGTGCCAGCAGCCCGACAGGGGGCCTGGACACCATATATTTT.

CDR3 nucleotide sequence: TGTGCCAGCAGCTCCTACCCGACTCTCCCGGGAAACACCATATATTTT. This gives the protein CASSSYPTLPGNTIYF. The rearrangement links TRBV5-6 to TRBJ1-3; D not certain. Trimming stripped 3 bases from V and 4 bases from J, with 17 bases between. The germline V gene encodes CDR1 SGHDT and CDR2 YYEEEE. The CDR3 extends over 16 amino acids.

This clone was picked up a small number of times. The V and J genes are TRBV9 and TRBJ2-5; D is undetermined. Germline CDR1 reads SGDLS; CDR2 reads YYNGEE. The CDR3 sequence is 14 residues long. Trimming removed 0 bases at V and 5 bases at J, with 11 bases between. The CDR3 DNA follows: TGTGCCAGCAGCGTAGCTCCATCAGATGAGACCCAGTACTTC. It specifies CASSVAPSDETQYF.

The V call is TRBV10-3, the J call TRBJ2-3, with 7 nucleotides matching TRBD2. The CDR3 spans 13 residues. V lost 10 bases to trimming and J lost 1 base; unmatched junction nucleotides: 5. Germline lookup yields CDR1 ENHRY and CDR2 SYGVKD. The CDR3 sequence is CATSSGGTDTQYF. The CDR3 nucleotides read TGTGCCACCTCTAGCGGAGGCACAGATACGCAGTATTTT.

This chain uses TRBV6-2 or TRBV6-3 with TRBJ2-1, with D maybe TRBD2 (5 bases). Between the trimmed V and J ends, which lost 5 bases and 4 bases, there was a span of 9 bases. CDR1 is MNHEY, CDR2 SVGEGT, per germline. The CDR3 has 13 amino acids. CDR3 amino acids: CASSLEGYNEQFF. In nucleotides, the CDR3 is TGTGCCAGCAGTCTAGAGGGATACAATGAGCAGTTCTTC.

The gene calls are TRBV6-4 and TRBJ2-1; tentatively, D is TRBD2 (5 bases). The germline V gene has CDR1 MRHNA and CDR2 SNTAGT. The CDR3 has 17 amino acids. Between the trimmed V and J ends, which lost 2 bases and 6 bases, there was a span of 20 bases. The CDR3 is CASSDGASWGGGNEQFF. In DNA form, the CDR3 reads TGTGCCAGCAGTGACGGCGCTAGCTGGGGTGGTGGCAATGAGCAGTTCTTC.

This chain connects TRBV19 to TRBJ1-1; 8 bases match TRBD1. CDR3 length: 15 residues. From germline, CDR1 is LNHDA and CDR2 SQIVND (reference sequence). V was pared by 4 bases and J by 3 bases, with 7 bases of the junction left unmatched. This chain's CDR3 is CASSKDREDDTEAFF. CDR3 coding DNA: TGTGCCAGTAGTAAGGACAGGGAAGACGACACTGAAGCTTTCTTT.

This clone appeared a single time. The junction does not match germline at one end; this may be a read error. The chain is built from TRBV3-1 (or the pseudogene TRBV3-2) and TRBJ2-2, with 7 bases matching TRBD1. The CDR3 covers 15 residues. Looked up from germline, CDR1 is LGHDT and CDR2 is YNNKEL (reference sequence). CDR3: CASSDRDSEHRGAVF. The CDR3 DNA follows: TGTGCCAGCAGCGACCGGGACAGCGAACACCGGGGAGCTGTTTTT.

The chain has TRBV16 and TRBJ1-1; 8 bases are shared with TRBD1. The CDR3 loop spans 13 amino acids. The ends lost 5 bases at V and 3 bases at J; junction bases unmatched: 2. Germline CDR1 KGHSY, CDR2 FQNENV. This chain's CDR3 is CASSSDRDTEAFF. CDR3 bases: TGTGCCAGCAGCTCGGACAGGGACACTGAAGCTTTCTTT.

The chain links TRBV15 to TRBJ2-3; the match to TRBD2 covers 12 bases. Trimming at V came to 7 bases and at J to 2 bases, leaving 13 bases not matched to a gene. The CDR3 covers 18 residues. Germline CDR1 reads LNHNV; CDR2 reads YYDKDF (reference sequence). CDR3 coding DNA: TGTGCCACCACCTATAAACGGACTAGCGGGGCGTACACAGATACGCAGTATTTT. Amino acid sequence: CATTYKRTSGAYTDTQYF.

The CDR3 DNA reads as TGCGCCAGCAGCCAAGAAGGGAGCGGGTGGGACAATGAGCAGTTCTTC. Residues: CASSQEGSGWDNEQFF. The rearrangement joins TRBV4-3 to TRBJ2-1; D is possibly TRBD2 (6 bases). Germline V lookup: CDR1 LGHNA, CDR2 YSLEER. V gave up 0 bases and J gave up 5 bases, with 14 bases separating them. The CDR3 has 16 amino acids.

The chain recombines TRBV28 with TRBJ2-5; 7 nucleotides align to TRBD1. The V segment lost 2 bases and the J segment 4 bases; nucleotides outside the gene matches: 7. Germline V gives CDR1 MDHEN, CDR2 SYDVKM. This CDR3 is built from 15 residues. CDR3 sequence reads: CASSLPGQYAETQYF. CDR3 DNA sequence: TGTGCCAGCAGTTTACCGGGACAGTACGCAGAGACCCAGTACTTC.

The J gene is TRBJ1-2, the V gene TRBV19; 9 nucleotides agree with TRBD1. Per germline, CDR1 LNHDA and CDR2 SQIVND (reference sequence). V was pared by 4 bases and J by 3 bases, with 6 bases of the junction left unmatched. The CDR3 is 15 residues long. CDR3 sequence (DNA): TGTGCCAGTAGTACGGACAGGGGCATAGACTATGGCTACACCTTC. Translating it yields CASSTDRGIDYGYTF.

The chain is built from TRBV7-6 and TRBJ1-1; D gene ambiguous. Germline lookup yields CDR1 SGHVS and CDR2 FNYEAQ. There are 15 residues in the CDR3. Deletions cut 6 bases from V and 0 bases from J, with 14 bases between. In DNA, the CDR3 is TGTGCCAGCAGTGCCTCGGTTCAGGTGAACACTGAAGCTTTCTTT. Translated, it gives CASSASVQVNTEAFF.

V usage is TRBV6-5 and J usage is TRBJ2-2; 7 bases are a match to TRBD1. This CDR3 region has 14 residues. Looked up from germline, CDR1 is MNHEY and CDR2 is SVGAGI. Losses at the gene ends were 7 bases for V and 0 bases for J; bases not matched to a gene: 2. Here the CDR3 DNA reads TGTGCCAGCATAGGACAGGCGAACACCGGGGAGCTGTTTTTT. This sequence encodes CASIGQANTGELFF.

V usage is TRBV5-4 and J usage is TRBJ1-6; D is unclear. Germline lookup yields CDR1 SGHNT and CDR2 YYREEE (reference sequence). The CDR3 is 13 amino acids. Trimming pared 7 bases from V and 3 bases from J, leaving 8 bases between. CDR3 region: CASSAGYNSPLHF. The DNA for the CDR3 is TGTGCCAGCTCGGCGGGCTATAATTCACCCCTCCACTTT.

The J gene is TRBJ2-1, the V gene TRBV19; 7 bases map to TRBD1. CDR1 is LNHDA and CDR2 is SQIVND in the germline V gene (reference sequence). This CDR3 is 16 amino acids long. Losses at the gene ends were 1 base for V and 3 bases for J; bases not matched to a gene: 6. The CDR3 is CASSIGAGGYYNEQFF. In DNA form, the CDR3 reads TGTGCCAGTAGTATAGGGGCAGGGGGTTACTACAATGAGCAGTTCTTC.

The chain joins TRBV2 to TRBJ1-2; no clear D gene. Germline V lookup: CDR1 SNHLY, CDR2 FYNNEI. V lost 3 bases and J lost 1, with 6 bases in between. The length of the CDR3 is 13 residues. CDR3 nucleotide sequence: TGTGCCAGCAGTGATGAGGGTAACTATGGCTACACCTTC. Translated, it gives CASSDEGNYGYTF.

The chain combines TRBV7-2 with TRBJ2-3; 10 bases agree with TRBD1. Germline assignment: CDR1 SGHTA and CDR2 FQGNSA. V was pared by 7 bases and J by 4 bases, with 8 bases of the junction left unmatched. The CDR3 is 15 amino acids. The CDR3 is CASKLPGTGADTQYF. The DNA for the CDR3 is TGTGCCAGCAAACTACCCGGGACAGGGGCAGATACGCAGTATTTT.

The V and J genes are TRBV25-1 and TRBJ1-4; no reliable D call. This CDR3 contains 14 residues. Germline CDR1 reads MGHDK; CDR2 reads SYGVNS. The V end was cut by 3 bases, the J end by 6 bases, with 11 bases between. The CDR3 DNA reads as TGTGCCAGCAGTGACCCTCGAGGCGATGAAAAACTGTTTTTT. It yields the protein CASSDPRGDEKLFF.

The gene calls are TRBV18 and TRBJ2-3, with TRBD2 identical over 12 bases. Germline trimming cut 3 bases from V and 0 bases from J; bases unmatched to any gene: 4. CDR1 KGHSH and CDR2 LQKENI come from the germline V gene. This CDR3 has 17 amino acids. Here the CDR3 DNA reads TGTGCCAGCTCACCCCTAGCGGGGGGGCCGAGCACAGATACGCAGTATTTT. Translating gives CASSPLAGGPSTDTQYF.

The chain is built from TRBV28 and TRBJ1-6, with TRBD1 matching over 8 bases. The CDR3 extends over 15 amino acids. J was trimmed by 9 bases and V by 6 bases; bases with no gene match: 10. The germline V gene encodes CDR1 MDHEN and CDR2 SYDVKM. DNA for the CDR3: TGTGCCAGCAGGCCCCGGGACAGGCCGAGTTCACCCCTCCACTTT. Its translation is CASRPRDRPSSPLHF. Variable domain in full (rest from reference TRBV28 and TRBJ1-6): DVKVTQSSRYLVKRTGEKVFLECVQDMDHENMFWYRQDPGLGLRLIYFSYDVKMKEKGDIPEGYSVSREKKERFSLILESASTNQTSMYLCASRPRDRPSSPLHFGNGTRLTVT.

This chain uses TRBV18 with TRBJ1-1; 9 bases line up with TRBD1. The trim removed 4 bases at V and 7 bases at J, leaving 13 bases unmatched. Germline CDR1 and CDR2: KGHSH and LQKENI. This CDR3 is 16 amino acids long. CDR3 amino acids: CASSLNKLQGAGEAFF. Written as DNA, the CDR3 is TGTGCCAGCTCACTAAATAAATTACAGGGGGCTGGTGAAGCTTTCTTT.

A word on this clone: Different DNA sequences within this sample yield the same CDR3. The rearrangement links TRBV5-1 to TRBJ2-1; 10 nucleotides agree with TRBD2. Germline trimming cut 7 bases from V and 4 bases from J; bases unmatched to any gene: 8. Germline-derived CDR1 and CDR2 are SGHRS and YFSETQ. The CDR3 loop spans 15 amino acids. CDR3 in amino acids: CASRPSGGLYNEQFF. The DNA for the CDR3 is TGCGCCAGCCGTCCTAGCGGGGGCCTATACAATGAGCAGTTCTTC.

This sequence joins TRBV9 and TRBJ1-3, with TRBD1 matching 10 bases. J gave up 2 bases and V 4 bases, and 9 bases lay outside the gene matches. Germline CDR1 is SGDLS and CDR2 is YYNGEE. The CDR3 totals 17 residues. CDR3 bases: TGTGCCAGCAGCTTCTCCGGAGACAGGGGGCCTGGAAACACCATATATTTT. It codes for CASSFSGDRGPGNTIYF.

The chain has TRBV2 and TRBJ2-1; the match to TRBD2 covers 8 bases. Germline V gene data show CDR1 as SNHLY and CDR2 as FYNNEI. This CDR3 has 15 residues. Unmatched junction bases numbered 9, after V lost 6 bases and J lost 5 bases. DNA for the CDR3: TGTGCCAGCAGCCCCTCCCGGGGGGGTCACAATGAGCAGTTCTTC. Its translation: CASSPSRGGHNEQFF.

V gene TRBV27 combines with J gene TRBJ1-2; tentatively, D is TRBD1 (6 bases). Per the germline V gene, CDR1 is MNHEY and CDR2 is SMNVEV (reference sequence). The CDR3 totals 15 residues. With 5 bases removed from V and 5 bases from J, the gap between germline ends came to 18 bases. CDR3 residues: CASSPIGGGGYGYTF. The CDR3 bases are TGTGCCAGCAGTCCTATCGGGGGGGGCGGGTATGGCTACACCTTC.

The chain is built from TRBV5-1 and TRBJ1-2; 12 bases agree with TRBD1. Germline values: CDR1 SGHRS, CDR2 YFSETQ. J gave up 8 bases and V 0 bases, and 5 bases lay outside the gene matches. This CDR3 comprises 15 residues. The CDR3 sequence is CASSLAGTGGAGYTF. The CDR3 DNA reads as TGCGCCAGCAGCTTGGCCGGGACAGGGGGCGCGGGCTACACCTTC.

CDR3 in amino acids: CASSLPGQGGYTF. CDR3 sequence (DNA): TGCGCCAGCAGCCTTCCGGGACAGGGTGGCTACACCTTC. The V gene is TRBV4-1, the J gene TRBJ1-2, with 9 bases matching TRBD1. Germline-derived CDR1 and CDR2 are MGHRA and YSYEKL. There are 13 residues in the CDR3. The V and J ends lost 4 bases and 7 bases, in that order; junction bases with no gene match: 4.

The chain employs TRBV4-3 and TRBJ2-1; D remains ambiguous. In germline, CDR1 is LGHNA, CDR2 YSLEER. CDR3 length: 16 amino acids. Trimming pared 1 base from V and 3 bases from J, leaving 13 bases between. CDR3 coding DNA: TGCGCCAGCAGCCAAGCTCCGTTTGGCAACTACAATGAGCAGTTCTTC. Protein: CASSQAPFGNYNEQFF.

The V call is TRBV4-2, the J call TRBJ2-5, with a weak D call TRBD2 (7 bases). V was shortened by 0 bases and J by 7 bases, with 18 bases between the two germline ends. This CDR3 region has 16 residues. Germline assignment: CDR1 LGHNA and CDR2 YNFKEQ. CDR3 in DNA: TGTGCCAGCAGCCAAGATCCTGGGGGGGGGCCTGTGACCCAGTACTTC. Its protein is CASSQDPGGGPVTQYF.